This T cell receptor beta chain comes out of a study of cytomegalovirus exposure and HLA in healthy donors. Study-wide results and limits: Follow-up analysis seemed to connect common viral pathogens with several of the most significant clusters identified. The authors listed around 150 TCR beta chains as cytomegalovirus-associated.

With 0 bases removed from V and 7 bases from J, the gap between germline ends came to 16 bases. CDR1 and CDR2 from the germline V gene are LGHNA and YNFKEQ. The CDR3 spans 16 residues. Both 60 Vbeta primers and 13 Jbeta primers went into the PCR. Produced via immunoSEQ multiplex PCR; TCRdb's table is partial and in-frame only. The data contain 130,000 to 150,000 clones, about 84% of them singletons. As concerns this clone: Its cognate antigen is unknown.

The genes are TRBV4-2 and TRBJ2-4; the D is unclear. The TCR comes from a male donor in good health and CMV-seronegative. Sequences were obtained from PBMCs. The DNA for the CDR3 is TGTGCCAGCAGCCAAGATCGTTCGCCTCCCGGGAACATTCAGTACTTC. Its protein product is CASSQDRSPPGNIQYF.